This is a list of T cell receptor beta chains from one sample in a study of cytomegalovirus exposure and HLA in healthy donors. Data came from immunoSEQ multiplex PCR; TCRdb stores just in-frame clones and leaves some out. Found here are 210,000 or so clones, 75% to 85% of them singletons; the top ten hold 1.3% to 1.5%. Material for sequencing was PBMCs. These receptors all stem from a girl aged 10 to 17 in good health and CMV-seronegative. CDR3s include the opening cysteine and the closing phenylalanine or tryptophan. The D gene is left open where the match is weak. Some rows mark clone size as missing; the rest say once, few, many or name a class of expanded clone.

DNA: TGTGCCAGCAGTTACGGGGGGACCGGGGAGCTGTTTTTT
CDR3: CASSYGGTGELFF
size: -
D: -
J: TRBJ2-2
V: TRBV6-5

DNA: TGTGCCAGCAGTGAATCAGGGGACAGGGTAGGCAATGAGCAGTTCTTC
CDR3: CASSESGDRVGNEQFF
size: -
D: TRBD1
J: TRBJ2-1
V: TRBV2

DNA: TGTGCCTACCTACAGGAGCCGAACACTGAAGCTTTCTTT
CDR3: CAYLQEPNTEAFF
size: -
D: -
J: TRBJ1-1
V: TRBV30

DNA: TGTGCCAGCAGTTTAATAGGTCAGGGATCCACTGAAGCTTTCTTT
CDR3: CASSLIGQGSTEAFF
size: -
D: -
J: TRBJ1-1
V: TRBV27

DNA: TGTGCCAGCAGTGAAGTGCCAGGGGGCACCGGGGCCAACGTCCTGACTTTC
CDR3: CASSEVPGGTGANVLTF
size: -
D: TRBD1
J: TRBJ2-6
V: TRBV6-1

DNA: TGTGCCAGCAGCCGGGACATCCTAGAGCAGTACTTC
CDR3: CASSRDILEQYF
size: -
D: -
J: TRBJ2-5
V: TRBV6-1

DNA: TGCGCCAGCAGCTCCTCATATATCAGCTCTGGGGCCAACGTCCTGACTTTC
CDR3: CASSSSYISSGANVLTF
size: -
D: -
J: TRBJ2-6
V: TRBV5-1

DNA: TGTGCCAGCAGCTTATTAGCTGGTGAGCAGTTCTTC
CDR3: CASSLLAGEQFF
size: -
D: -
J: TRBJ2-1
V: TRBV7-3

DNA: TGTGCCTGGAGTGTTCTAGGGTCCTGGACTGATGGCTACACCTTC
CDR3: CAWSVLGSWTDGYTF
size: once
D: -
J: TRBJ1-2
V: TRBV30

DNA: TGCGCCAGCAGCTTGGCTGTGACAGGGGGGACAGATACGCAGTATTTT
CDR3: CASSLAVTGGTDTQYF
size: -
D: TRBD1
J: TRBJ2-3
V: TRBV5-1

DNA: TGTGCCAGCAGCTTACGGCCAGGGTTTGGGGCGGGGGCCGCCAATGAGCAGTTCTTC
CDR3: CASSLRPGFGAGAANEQFF
size: -
D: -
J: TRBJ2-1
V: TRBV7-9

DNA: TGTGCCAGCAGCTCCAAGGGAGAAGCTACGCAGTATTTT
CDR3: CASSSKGEATQYF
size: few
D: -
J: TRBJ2-3
V: TRBV7-3

DNA: TGTGCCAGCAGTTACTCGACTAGCACAGATACGCAGTATTTT
CDR3: CASSYSTSTDTQYF
size: -
D: -
J: TRBJ2-3
V: TRBV6-6

DNA: TGTGCCAGCAGTTTAGGTCCGTACAGGGAGATGAACACTGAAGCTTTCTTT
CDR3: CASSLGPYREMNTEAFF
size: -
D: -
J: TRBJ1-1
V: TRBV28

DNA: TGTGCGGCCCTCACAGCCACCTACGAGCAGTACTTC
CDR3: CAALTATYEQYF
size: -
D: -
J: TRBJ2-7
V: TRBV28

DNA: TGTGCCAGCAGTTTGGGGGGAGGGATCTACGAGCAGTACTTC
CDR3: CASSLGGGIYEQYF
size: -
D: TRBD2
J: TRBJ2-7
V: TRBV28

DNA: TGTGCCAGCAGTTTAGGGGCTAGCGGGAGTCGTGGGACCCAGTACTTC
CDR3: CASSLGASGSRGTQYF
size: -
D: TRBD2
J: TRBJ2-5
V: TRBV28

DNA: TGTGCCAGCAGCACGGACAGCCGAGGCGGCTACACCTTC
CDR3: CASSTDSRGGYTF
size: -
D: -
J: TRBJ1-2
V: TRBV27

DNA: TGTGCCAGCAGCCAACTACACGGGACAACAGATACGCAGTATTTT
CDR3: CASSQLHGTTDTQYF
size: -
D: -
J: TRBJ2-3
V: TRBV4-2

DNA: TGTGCCACCAACACAGGGGAGTATGGCTACACCTTC
CDR3: CATNTGEYGYTF
size: -
D: TRBD1
J: TRBJ1-2
V: TRBV28

DNA: TGTGCCAGCGAAGGGGGAAATGAGCAGTTCTTC
CDR3: CASEGGNEQFF
size: -
D: -
J: TRBJ2-1
V: TRBV25-1

DNA: TGCGCCAGCAGCCAAGAACACAGGGTGGCGGATAATGGCTACACCTTC
CDR3: CASSQEHRVADNGYTF
size: -
D: -
J: TRBJ1-2
V: TRBV4-3